This TCR beta chain originates from a study of blood T cell repertoires in COVID-19. Only in-frame clones appear in the TCRdb table, and some are missing; sequencing was by immunoSEQ multiplex PCR. In the table there are 110,000 to 150,000 clones, around 87% of which are singletons. V was trimmed by 3 bases and J by 4 bases, leaving 12 bases between them. The CDR3 contains 13 residues. In germline, CDR1 is SQVTM, CDR2 ANQGSEA. The specimen sequenced was PBMCs or T cells enriched from blood (not recorded which). The chain uses TRBV29-1 and TRBJ1-2; unclear D gene. The TCR sequence derives from a man aged 60-69 years who had recovered from COVID-19. CDR3 nucleotide sequence: TGCAGCGTTGATGCGGGCCGCTCCTATGGCTACACCTTC. Amino acid sequence: CSVDAGRSYGYTF.